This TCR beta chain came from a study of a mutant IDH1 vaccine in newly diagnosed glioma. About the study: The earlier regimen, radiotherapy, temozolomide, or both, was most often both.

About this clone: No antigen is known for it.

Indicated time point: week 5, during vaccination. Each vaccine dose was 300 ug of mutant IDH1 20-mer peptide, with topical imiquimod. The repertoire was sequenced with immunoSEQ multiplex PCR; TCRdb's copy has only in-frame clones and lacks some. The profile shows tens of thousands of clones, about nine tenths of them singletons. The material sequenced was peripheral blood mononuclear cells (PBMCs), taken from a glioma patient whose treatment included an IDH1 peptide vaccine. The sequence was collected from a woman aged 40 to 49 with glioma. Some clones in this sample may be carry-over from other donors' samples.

The CDR3 here is CASWDRASNNEQFF. For the CDR3, the DNA is TGTGCCAGCTGGGACAGGGCCTCGAACAATGAGCAGTTCTTC. The V call is TRBV28, the J call TRBJ2-1; 9 positions agree with TRBD1. There are 14 residues in the CDR3. V dropped 8 bases and J dropped 5; count of bases not matched to a gene: 7. The germline CDR1 and CDR2 sequences are MDHEN and SYDVKM.